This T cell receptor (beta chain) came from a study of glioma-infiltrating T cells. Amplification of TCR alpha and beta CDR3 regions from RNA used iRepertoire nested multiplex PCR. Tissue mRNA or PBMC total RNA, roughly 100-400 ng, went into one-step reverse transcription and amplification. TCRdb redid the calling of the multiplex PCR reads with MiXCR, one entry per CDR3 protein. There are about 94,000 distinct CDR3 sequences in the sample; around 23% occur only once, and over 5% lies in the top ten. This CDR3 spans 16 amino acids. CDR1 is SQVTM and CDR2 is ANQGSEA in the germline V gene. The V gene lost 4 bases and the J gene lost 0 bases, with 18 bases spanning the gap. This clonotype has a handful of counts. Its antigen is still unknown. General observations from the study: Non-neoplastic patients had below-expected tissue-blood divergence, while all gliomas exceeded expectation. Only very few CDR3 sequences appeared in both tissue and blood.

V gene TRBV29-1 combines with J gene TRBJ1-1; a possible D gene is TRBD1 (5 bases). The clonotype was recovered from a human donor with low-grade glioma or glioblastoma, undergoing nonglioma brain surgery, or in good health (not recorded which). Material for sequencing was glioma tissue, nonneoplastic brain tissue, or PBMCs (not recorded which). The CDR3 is CSVVPTTTVVNTEAFF. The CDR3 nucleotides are TGCAGCGTTGTCCCCACGACGACAGTCGTGAACACTGAAGCTTTCTTT. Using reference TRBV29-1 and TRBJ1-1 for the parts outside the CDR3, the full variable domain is SAVISQKPSRDICQRGTSLTIQCQVDSQVTMMFWYRQQPGQSLTLIATANQGSEATYESGFVIDKFPISRPNLTFSTLTVSNMSPEDSSIYLCSVVPTTTVVNTEAFFGQGTRLTVV.